The 3 T cell receptor beta chains presented below share a single source sample, sequenced in a study of Ad26.COV2.S vaccination and SARS-CoV-2 variants. Treatment reported: approximately 18 received Ad26.COV2.S at low or high dose, single or two shots; roughly 5 received placebo; per-sample allocation not given. At day 63 after the first vaccine or placebo injection, samples were drawn. Repertoires were generated with immunoSEQ multiplex PCR, while TCRdb's copy carries only in-frame clones and drops some. The repertoire holds some 390,000 clones, with 88% as singletons. This sample comprised peripheral blood, obtained in a trial of Ad26.COV2.S vaccine versus placebo. The receptors here all came from a person between 18 and 60 years old who received the Ad26.COV2.S COVID-19 vaccine or a placebo.

This clone has a handful of counts. The gene calls are TRBV3-1 (or the pseudogene TRBV3-2) and TRBJ2-2; 8 bases are shared with TRBD1. The germline V gene encodes CDR1 LGHDT and CDR2 YNNKEL (reference sequence). This CDR3 region has 15 residues. V dropped 3 bases and J dropped 7; count of bases not matched to a gene: 7. CDR3 amino acids: CASSHRTGSGGELFF. For the CDR3, the DNA is TGTGCCAGCAGCCATAGGACAGGGTCCGGCGGGGAGCTGTTTTTT.

This clone was seen more than once but under ten times. V and J are TRBV4-1 and TRBJ1-5, with no clear D. The CDR3 spans 14 residues. Between the trimmed V and J ends, which lost 4 bases and 5 bases, there was a span of 12 bases. Looked up from germline, CDR1 is MGHRA and CDR2 is YSYEKL. CDR3 nucleotide sequence: TGCGCCAGCAGCCCCCTTGGGTTGGATCAGCCCCAGCATTTT. This gives the protein CASSPLGLDQPQHF.

This rearrangement joins TRBV19 to TRBJ1-1, with a possible D match to TRBD1 (5 bases). The CDR3 loop spans 14 amino acids. Germline CDR1 reads LNHDA; CDR2 reads SQIVND (reference sequence). Trimming stripped 3 bases from V and 1 base from J, with 9 bases between. The chain's CDR3 is CASSMGVSNTEAFF. The CDR3, as DNA: TGTGCCAGTAGTATGGGGGTCTCGAACACTGAAGCTTTCTTT. Complete variable domain (other parts from reference TRBV19 and TRBJ1-1): DGGITQSPKYLFRKEGQNVTLSCEQNLNHDAMYWYRQDPGQGLRLIYYSQIVNDFQKGDIAEGYSVSREKKESFPLTVTSAQKNPTAFYLCASSMGVSNTEAFFGQGTRLTVV.